This T cell receptor (beta chain) comes out of a study of tumor and adjacent non-tumor tissue in lung cancer. Whole-study context: Samples averaged roughly 4.3 million productive TCRbeta reads each. Study-wide results and limits: Top 100 clones took a larger repertoire share in normal lung.

The CDR3 consists of 15 residues. TCRbeta libraries were built with three rounds of nested PCR, modified from ARM-PCR. TCRdb re-derived calls from the multiplex PCR reads in MiXCR, one entry per CDR3 protein. Found here are 45,000 to 65,000 distinct CDR3 sequences, 60% to 80% of them singletons; the top ten hold around 23%. Details on this clonotype: Antigen unknown.

The template was RNA from unsorted bulk tissue. More than 3 cm separated this lung sample from the edge of the tumor. Sequenced input: distant non-tumor lung tissue. This sequence was found in a woman in her sixties with non-small cell lung cancer. The chain links TRBV12-3 or TRBV12-4 to TRBJ2-5; tentative D call: TRBD2 (5 bases). The last part of the DNA fits TRBJ2-1 better; the J call may be wrong. CDR3 DNA: TGTGCCAGCAGTCCCTACGGCGGGTGTGGGGAGACTCAGTTCTTC. Encoded protein: CASSPYGGCGETQFF.